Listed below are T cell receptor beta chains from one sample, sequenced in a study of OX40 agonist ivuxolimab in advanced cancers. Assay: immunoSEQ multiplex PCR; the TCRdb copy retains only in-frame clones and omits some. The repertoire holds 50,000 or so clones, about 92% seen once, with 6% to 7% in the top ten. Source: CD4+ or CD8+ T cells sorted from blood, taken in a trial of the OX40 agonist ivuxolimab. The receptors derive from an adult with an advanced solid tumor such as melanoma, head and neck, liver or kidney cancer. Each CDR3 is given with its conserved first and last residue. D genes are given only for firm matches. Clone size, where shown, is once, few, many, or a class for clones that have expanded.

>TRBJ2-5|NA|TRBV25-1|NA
TGTGCCACCTCGGGAGAGACCCAGTACTTC
CATSGETQYF
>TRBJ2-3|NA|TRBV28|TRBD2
TGTGCCAGCAGCTCGGACGTTATGAGCGGGAGGTCAGATACGCAGTATTTT
CASSSDVMSGRSDTQYF
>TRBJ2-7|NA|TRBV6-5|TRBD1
TGTGCCTCTACCGGACAGGGGGGCTACGAGCAGTACTTC
CASTGQGGYEQYF
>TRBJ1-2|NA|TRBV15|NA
TGTGCCACCAGCAGTGACAGGTCTAACTATGGCTACACCTTC
CATSSDRSNYGYTF
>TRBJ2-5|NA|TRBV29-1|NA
TGCAGCGTTGAAGATCCGGGACACCTCCAAGAGACCCAGTACTTC
CSVEDPGHLQETQYF
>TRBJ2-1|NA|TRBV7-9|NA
TGTGCCAGCAGCCCCACGGGTGGGGGCTCCTACAATGAGCAGTTCTTC
CASSPTGGGSYNEQFF
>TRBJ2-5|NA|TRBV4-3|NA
TGCGCCAGCAGCCATACCAGGACCCCAGGAGAGACCCAGTACTTC
CASSHTRTPGETQYF
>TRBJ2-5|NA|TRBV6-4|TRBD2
TGTGCCACCAGCGGACTAGCGGAAGAGACCCAGTACTTC
CATSGLAEETQYF
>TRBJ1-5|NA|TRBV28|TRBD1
TGTGCCAGCAGTTTGTCGACAGGGGGGTCTCAGCCCCAGCATTTT
CASSLSTGGSQPQHF
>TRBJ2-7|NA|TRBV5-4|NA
TGTGCCAGCAGCGCGGCGGGCAACTCCTACGAGCAGTACTTC
CASSAAGNSYEQYF
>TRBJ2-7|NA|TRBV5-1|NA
TGCGCCAGCAGCTTGGAAACACTAGTTAACGAGCAGTACTTC
CASSLETLVNEQYF
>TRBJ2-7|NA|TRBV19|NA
TGTGCCAGTAGTATGAAACCTACCTACTACGAGCAGTACTTC
CASSMKPTYYEQYF
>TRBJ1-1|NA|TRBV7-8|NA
TGTGCCAGCAGCAGGGGCAGCGGGACTGAAGCTTTCTTT
CASSRGSGTEAFF
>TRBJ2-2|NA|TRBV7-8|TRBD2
TGTGCCAGCAGCTTAGACCCACTAGCGGGAGGGCGAACCGGGGAGCTGTTTTTT
CASSLDPLAGGRTGELFF
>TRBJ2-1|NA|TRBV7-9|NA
TGTGCCAGCAGCAGCCAGGAGGTCTCCTACAATGAGCAGTTCTTC
CASSSQEVSYNEQFF
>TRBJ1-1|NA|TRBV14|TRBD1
TGTGCCAGCAGCCCTGGACAGGGGGCCGGCACTGAAGCTTTCTTT
CASSPGQGAGTEAFF
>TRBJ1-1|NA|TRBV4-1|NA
TGCGCCAGCAGCCACCTGGGAGTTAACACTGAAGCTTTCTTT
CASSHLGVNTEAFF
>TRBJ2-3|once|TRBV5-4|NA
TGTGCCAGCAGCATGCCCTTGGGAGGCACAGATACGCAGTATTTT
CASSMPLGGTDTQYF
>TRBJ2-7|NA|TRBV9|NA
TGTGCCAGCAGCGTAGCATCCGGGGGCTACGAGCAGTACTTC
CASSVASGGYEQYF
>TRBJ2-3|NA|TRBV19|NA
TGTGCCAGTAGTATAGGGCAGGGGGATACGCAGTATTTT
CASSIGQGDTQYF
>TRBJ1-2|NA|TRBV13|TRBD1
TGTGCCAGCAGGCAGGGGGCAGGGCTGGGAGACTATGGCTACACCTTC
CASRQGAGLGDYGYTF
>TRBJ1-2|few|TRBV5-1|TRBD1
TGCGCCAGCAGCCTAACAGGGGGCGACGACTACACCTTC
CASSLTGGDDYTF
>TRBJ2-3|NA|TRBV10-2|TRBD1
TGCGCCAGCACCCCCTTAGGACAGGTGGACACAGATACGCAGTATTTT
CASTPLGQVDTDTQYF
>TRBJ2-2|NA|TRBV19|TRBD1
TGTGCCAGTGGGGGACAGGATTTTAACACCGGGGAGCTGTTTTTT
CASGGQDFNTGELFF
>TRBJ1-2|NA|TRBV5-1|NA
TGCGCCAGCAGCTTGGACAGGGTAACGGACTATGGCTACACCTTC
CASSLDRVTDYGYTF
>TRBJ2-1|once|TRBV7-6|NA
TGTGCCAGCAGCCGCGGACGGCCTGAAAGCTCCTACAATGAGCAGTTCTTC
CASSRGRPESSYNEQFF
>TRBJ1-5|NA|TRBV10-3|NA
TGTGCCATCAGTGAGACACCTCCAGGGGAGGGTTATCAGCCCCAGCATTTT
CAISETPPGEGYQPQHF
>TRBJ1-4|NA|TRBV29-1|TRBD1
TGCAGCGTCGGGACAGGGGATTACGAAAAACTGTTTTTT
CSVGTGDYEKLFF
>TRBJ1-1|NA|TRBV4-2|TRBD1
TGTGCCAGCAGCCAGGGACAGGGGCTGAACACTGAAGCTTTCTTT
CASSQGQGLNTEAFF
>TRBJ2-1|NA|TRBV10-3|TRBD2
TGTGCCATGGCGACTAGCGGGGGGGCCATCTACAATGAGCAGTTCTTC
CAMATSGGAIYNEQFF
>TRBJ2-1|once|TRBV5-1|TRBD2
TGCGCCAGCAGCTTGTCGGGGGGGCCTCTCATTGAGCAGTTCTTC
CASSLSGGPLIEQFF
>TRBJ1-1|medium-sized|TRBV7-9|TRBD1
TGTGCCAGCAGCTTGCGGGCAGGGGGCGAGACTGAAGCTTTCTTT
CASSLRAGGETEAFF
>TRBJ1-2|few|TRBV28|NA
TGTGCCAGCACCAGGGCGGCTAACTATGGCTACACCTTC
CASTRAANYGYTF
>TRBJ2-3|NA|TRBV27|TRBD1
TGTGCCAGCAGGGGGACAGGGGGCGCAGATACGCAGTATTTT
CASRGTGGADTQYF
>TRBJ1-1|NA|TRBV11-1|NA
TGTGCCAGCAGCAAAGCGTACAGGGCAGAGAACACTGAAGCTTTCTTT
CASSKAYRAENTEAFF
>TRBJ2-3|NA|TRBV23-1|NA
TGCGCCAGCAGTCAATCAGGGGGAGGAAGCACAGATACGCAGTATTTT
CASSQSGGGSTDTQYF
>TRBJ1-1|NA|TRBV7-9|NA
TGTGCCAGCAGCTTATCAGGAGGGACTGAAGCTTTCTTT
CASSLSGGTEAFF
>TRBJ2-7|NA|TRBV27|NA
TGTGCCAGCAGTACTCGGGACGTACCGGTAGGGGAGCAGTACTTC
CASSTRDVPVGEQYF
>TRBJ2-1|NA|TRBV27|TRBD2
TGTGCCGTTCGGGAGGGCTACAATGAGCAGTTCTTC
CAVREGYNEQFF
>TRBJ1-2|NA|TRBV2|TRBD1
TGTGCCAGCAAGACAGGGTTTAGCTACACCTTC
CASKTGFSYTF
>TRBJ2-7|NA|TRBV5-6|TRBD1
TGTGCCAGCAGCGCGAGGACAGGTTTAAGCTCCTACGAGCAGTACTTC
CASSARTGLSSYEQYF
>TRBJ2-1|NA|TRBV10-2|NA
TGCGCCAGCAGTCCAGGGCATGGGGGGTACAATGAGCAGTTCTTC
CASSPGHGGYNEQFF
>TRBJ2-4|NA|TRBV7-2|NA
TGTGCCAGCAGCTTAGGCCGAGAGCTAGCCAAAAACATTCAGTACTTC
CASSLGRELAKNIQYF
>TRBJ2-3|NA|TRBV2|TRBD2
TGTGCCAGCAGTGATGCCGGGACTAGCGGGGGGGTCTTGACAGATACGCAGTATTTT
CASSDAGTSGGVLTDTQYF
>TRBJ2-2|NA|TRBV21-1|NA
TGTGCCAGCAGCTCCCGGGACAGGGGGCTGAAGACCGGGGAGCTGTTTTTT
CASSSRDRGLKTGELFF
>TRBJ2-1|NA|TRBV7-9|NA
TGTGCCAGCAGCTTAGTAACCTACAATGAGCAGTTCTTC
CASSLVTYNEQFF
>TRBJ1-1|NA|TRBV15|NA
TGTGCCACCAGCAGAGATGGAGATATCATGAACACTGAAGCTTTCTTT
CATSRDGDIMNTEAFF
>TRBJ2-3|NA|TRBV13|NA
TGTGCCAGCAGCTTAACCCCAGATACGCAGTATTTT
CASSLTPDTQYF
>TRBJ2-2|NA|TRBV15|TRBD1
TGTGCCACCAGCACCGGGACAGATGACACCGGGGAGCTGTTTTTT
CATSTGTDDTGELFF
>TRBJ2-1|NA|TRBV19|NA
TGTGCCAGTAGTATATTCAGGTACAATGAGCAGTTCTTC
CASSIFRYNEQFF
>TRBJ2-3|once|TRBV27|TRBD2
TGTGCCAGCAGTCCTACTAGCGGAGGAGATACGCAGTATTTT
CASSPTSGGDTQYF
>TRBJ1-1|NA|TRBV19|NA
TGTGCCAGTAGTATAACCCCGGACACTGAAGCTTTCTTT
CASSITPDTEAFF
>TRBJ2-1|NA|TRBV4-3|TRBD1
TGCGCCAGCAGCCAAGATTGGGACAGAGGCTACAATGAGCAGTTCTTC
CASSQDWDRGYNEQFF
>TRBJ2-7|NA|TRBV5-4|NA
TGTGCCAGCAGCTTGGACCCCACTTCCGGTCTCTACGAGCAGTACTTC
CASSLDPTSGLYEQYF
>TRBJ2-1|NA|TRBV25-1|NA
TGTGCCAGCAGTGCCGGGGGCAATGAGCAGTTCTTC
CASSAGGNEQFF
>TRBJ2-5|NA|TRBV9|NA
TGTGCCAGCAGCGTAGGGGAGACTCCGGCCGAGACCCAGTACTTC
CASSVGETPAETQYF
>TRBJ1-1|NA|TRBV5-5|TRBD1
TGTGCCAGCAGCTTAGTGACAGGGGGACGCACTGAAGCTTTCTTT
CASSLVTGGRTEAFF
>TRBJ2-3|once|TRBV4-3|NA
TGCGCCAGCAGCCAGACTAGTGCAGATACGCAGTATTTT
CASSQTSADTQYF
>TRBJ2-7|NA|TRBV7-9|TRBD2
TGTGCCAGCAGCACGACTAGCGGGAGTCCCTACGAGCAGTACTTC
CASSTTSGSPYEQYF